Sequencing of this T cell receptor (beta chain) was carried out in a study of OX40 agonist ivuxolimab in advanced cancers. Study overall: The study reported partial responses in three patients: one hepatocellular carcinoma, two cutaneous melanoma.

The data were produced by immunoSEQ multiplex PCR, yet TCRdb's version contains in-frame clones alone and is incomplete. The sample lists approximately 71,000 clones; 94% were seen once. Worth noting for this clone: What it binds is not known.

Germline V gives CDR1 LGHNT, CDR2 FRNRAP. This CDR3 has 17 residues. Trimming pared 3 bases from V and 3 bases from J, leaving 20 bases between. General observations from the study: Expansion of clones was among the lowest in partial responders at 0.1-3.0 mg/kg. Some patients without response likewise showed low normalized clonal expansion. Expanded clones were, on average, more numerous in CD8+ T cells than in CD4+.

This sample comprised CD4+ or CD8+ T cells sorted from blood, obtained in a trial of the OX40 agonist ivuxolimab. The TCR originated in an adult with an advanced solid tumor such as melanoma, head and neck, liver or kidney cancer. The chain links TRBV12-5 to TRBJ1-1, with D possibly matching TRBD1 (6 bases). The CDR3 loop is CASGFHVVRGRDTEAFF. The CDR3 DNA follows: TGTGCTAGTGGTTTCCATGTGGTCAGGGGTAGAGACACTGAAGCTTTCTTT.